Sequencing of this T cell receptor (beta chain) was carried out in a study of technical replicates of blood from a few donors. TCRdb's copy holds only in-frame clones and misses some; the assay was immunoSEQ multiplex PCR. There are around 67,000 clones in the sample; 80% to 95% occur only once, and approximately 0.39% lies in the top ten. Per germline, CDR1 SGHDT and CDR2 YYEEEE. Deletions cut 4 bases from V and 4 bases from J, with 24 bases between. This CDR3 has 17 residues. Specimen: T cells isolated from PBMCs. The genes are TRBV5-6 and TRBJ2-7, with D perhaps TRBD2 (5 bases). This TCR came from a human donor in good health. The CDR3 sequence is CASSDALYPAGGYEQYF. The DNA of the CDR3 is TGTGCCAGCAGCGATGCACTATACCCCGCAGGCGGGTACGAGCAGTACTTC.